This TCR beta chain was observed in a study of CD8 T cells in ankylosing spondylitis. Study-wide results and limits: Prior literature has documented some motif variants in synovial fluid and blood from reactive arthritis. It appeared that ankylosing spondylitis blood was characterized by a TCR beta motif of under ten highly homologous variants. It was reported that disease-linked clones were significantly enriched in matched ankylosing spondylitis synovial fluid. Within peripheral blood, clones linked to disease were CD8+ and relatively rare.

Quantitative 5'-RACE with molecular barcodes produced the TCR beta libraries. One entry per CDR3 protein results from TCRdb running MiXCR on the 5' RACE reads. The table shows 130,000 or so distinct CDR3 sequences, with roughly a sixth occurring only once. About this clonotype itself: The antigen is unknown.

CDR3 size: 14 residues. Germline V gene data show CDR1 as LNHDA and CDR2 as SQIVND (reference sequence). Trimming cost V 3 bases and J 2 bases, with 10 bases left between them. The rearrangement joins TRBV19 to TRBJ1-1; maybe TRBD1 (6 bases). The receptor's source is a male donor with ankylosing spondylitis. The sample consisted of blood, either unsorted or a sorted T cell fraction (not recorded which). This CDR3 is CASSIRGANTEAFF. The CDR3 bases are TGTGCCAGTAGTATCCGGGGGGCTAACACTGAAGCTTTCTTT.